What follows are 8 T cell receptor beta chains derived from one specimen sequenced in a study of blood T cell repertoires in COVID-19. TCRdb's table, derived via immunoSEQ multiplex PCR, lists solely in-frame clones and lacks some. This sample has about 270,000 clones, with about 85% found just once. Sequenced: peripheral blood. These receptors were collected from a human donor in a cohort sampled during active COVID-19.

This clone was observed once. J is TRBJ2-1 and V is TRBV19, with 13 bases identical to TRBD2. Germline V gene data show CDR1 as LNHDA and CDR2 as SQIVND (reference sequence). This CDR3 spans 20 amino acids. Unmatched junction bases numbered 8, after V lost 0 bases and J lost 0 bases. The CDR3 DNA follows: TGTGCCAGTAGTATAGATCGGACTAGCGGGAGACGAGTCTCCTACAATGAGCAGTTCTTC. This codes for CASSIDRTSGRRVSYNEQFF.

This clone was seen a handful of times. The rearrangement uses TRBV5-4 and TRBJ2-2; D gene uncertain. The V end lost 0 bases, the J end lost 7 bases, and 10 bases lay between the germline ends. CDR3 length: 14 residues. Germline-derived CDR1 and CDR2 are SGHNT and YYREEE (reference sequence). Here the CDR3 reads CASSLDSLIGELFF. CDR3 DNA: TGTGCCAGCAGCTTGGATAGCCTGATCGGGGAGCTGTTTTTT.

The gene calls are TRBV6-1 and TRBJ2-7; D perhaps matches TRBD2 (5 bases). Germline V lookup: CDR1 MNHNS, CDR2 SASEGT. This CDR3 spans 15 amino acids. Trimming took 1 base from V and 8 from J, leaving 18 bases between them. CDR3 nucleotide sequence: TGTGCCAGCAGTGAAGGAAAAGCGGTTCGTGGGCAGCAGTACTTC. Its translation: CASSEGKAVRGQQYF.

This rearrangement joins TRBV5-4 to TRBJ2-1, with 9 positions matching TRBD2. Looked up from germline, CDR1 is SGHNT and CDR2 is YYREEE (reference sequence). V dropped 0 bases and J dropped 6; count of bases not matched to a gene: 10. This CDR3 has 17 residues. CDR3 DNA sequence: TGTGCCAGCAGCTTGGTGGTCGGGCGCGGGAGGGCCAATGAGCAGTTCTTC. As protein: CASSLVVGRGRANEQFF.

The chain couples TRBV28 to TRBJ2-6, with TRBD2 matching 7 bases. The CDR3 is 17 residues long. Germline V CDR1 and CDR2: MDHEN, SYDVKM. The V and J ends lost 7 bases and 0 bases, in that order; junction bases with no gene match: 9. For the CDR3, the DNA is TGTGCCAGCAACCTAGGCGGGGGTCCCTCTGGGGCCAACGTCCTGACTTTC. Translation: CASNLGGGPSGANVLTF.

This chain links TRBV5-1 with TRBJ2-2; 8 bases are shared with TRBD1. The germline V gene encodes CDR1 SGHRS and CDR2 YFSETQ. This CDR3 has 15 residues. The V and J ends lost 4 bases and 5 bases, in that order; junction bases with no gene match: 7. The CDR3 sequence: CASSVGQGVTGELFF. The CDR3 DNA sequence: TGCGCCAGCAGCGTTGGACAGGGAGTAACCGGGGAGCTGTTTTTT.

The chain has TRBV6-2 or TRBV6-3 and TRBJ2-7; D gene unclear. The CDR3 consists of 13 residues. Trimming left V 8 bases short and J 3 bases short, with 14 bases between. The germline V gene encodes CDR1 MNHEY and CDR2 SVGEGT. The CDR3 DNA reads TGTGCCAGCCGCCTGGGCGCATACTACGAGCAGTACTTC. Protein product: CASRLGAYYEQYF.

The J gene is TRBJ2-5, the V gene TRBV7-8, with D perhaps matching TRBD2 (5 bases). Per the germline V gene, CDR1 is SGHVS and CDR2 is FQNEAQ. The V end lost 5 bases, the J end lost 5 bases, and 18 bases lay between the germline ends. The CDR3 spans 15 residues. The CDR3 DNA is TGTGCCAGCAGCCCCGAGGGTGGAGTTATTGAGACCCAGTACTTC. Translation gives CASSPEGGVIETQYF.